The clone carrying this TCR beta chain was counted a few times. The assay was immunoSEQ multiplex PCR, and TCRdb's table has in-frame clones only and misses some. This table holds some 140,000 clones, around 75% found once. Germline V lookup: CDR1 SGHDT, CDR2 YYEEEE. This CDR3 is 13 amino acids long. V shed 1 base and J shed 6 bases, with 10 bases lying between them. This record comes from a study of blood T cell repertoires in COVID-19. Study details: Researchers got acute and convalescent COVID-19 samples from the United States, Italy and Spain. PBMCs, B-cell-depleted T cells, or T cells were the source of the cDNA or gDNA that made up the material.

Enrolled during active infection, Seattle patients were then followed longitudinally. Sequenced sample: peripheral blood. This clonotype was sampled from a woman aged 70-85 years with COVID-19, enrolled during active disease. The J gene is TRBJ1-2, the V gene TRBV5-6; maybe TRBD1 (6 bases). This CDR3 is CASSLTGSHGYTF. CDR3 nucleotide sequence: TGTGCCAGCAGCTTGACAGGGAGCCATGGCTACACCTTC.